The 20 T cell receptor beta chains below come from one sample, sequenced in a study of blood T cell repertoires in COVID-19. Only in-frame clones appear in the TCRdb table, and some are missing; sequencing was by immunoSEQ multiplex PCR. The sample carries tens of thousands of clones, 82% recorded once. Material for sequencing was peripheral blood. Receptors were obtained from a woman aged 80 or over with acute or convalescent COVID-19.

This clone was seen once. The chain joins TRBV5-1 to TRBJ2-5; D not certain. V was shortened by 0 bases and J by 1 base, with 4 bases between the two germline ends. Looked up from germline, CDR1 is SGHRS and CDR2 is YFSETQ. The CDR3 sequence is 13 residues long. CDR3 in DNA: TGCGCCAGCAGCTTGGGGGCCCAAGAGACCCAGTACTTC. Its protein product is CASSLGAQETQYF.

J is TRBJ2-7 and V is TRBV3-1 (or the pseudogene TRBV3-2); 12 positions match TRBD2. V lost 6 bases to trimming and J lost 2 bases; unmatched junction nucleotides: 11. Germline CDR1 reads LGHDT; CDR2 reads YNNKEL (reference sequence). The CDR3 is 17 residues long. CDR3 amino acids: CASSPRPSGRAPYEQYF. The CDR3 DNA sequence: TGTGCCAGCAGTCCCCGACCTAGCGGGAGGGCCCCCTACGAGCAGTACTTC.

The V gene is TRBV5-1, the J gene TRBJ2-3; D possibly corresponds to TRBD1 (6 bases). The CDR3 has 15 amino acids. Germline lookup yields CDR1 SGHRS and CDR2 YFSETQ. V shed 3 bases and J shed 0 bases, with 11 bases lying between them. CDR3 protein: CASSSDRTSTDTQYF. The CDR3 nucleotides read TGCGCCAGCAGCTCGGACAGAACTAGCACAGATACGCAGTATTTT.

The gene calls are TRBV5-6 and TRBJ1-2; D ambiguous. The CDR3 sequence is 13 residues long. Germline CDR1 SGHDT, CDR2 YYEEEE. The V and J ends lost 4 bases and 4 bases respectively, with 11 bases between them. For the CDR3, the DNA is TGTGCCAGCAGCCCGGGTGGGAGCTATGGCTACACCTTC. Its translation: CASSPGGSYGYTF.

The CDR3 DNA reads TGTGCCAGCAGCGCCGCAGGGGGCAATGAGCAGTTCTTC. Its protein is CASSAAGGNEQFF. The chain couples TRBV5-4 to TRBJ2-1; 7 nucleotides match TRBD1. The J segment lost 6 bases and the V segment lost 4 bases, leaving 4 bases of the junction unmatched. Germline assignment: CDR1 SGHNT and CDR2 YYREEE (reference sequence). This CDR3 comprises 13 residues.

The chain recombines TRBV25-1 with TRBJ2-7, with D perhaps matching TRBD2 (5 bases). CDR1 is MGHDK and CDR2 is SYGVNS in the germline V gene. Trimming left V 6 bases short and J 2 bases short, with 14 bases between. The CDR3 sequence is 14 residues long. The CDR3 DNA sequence: TGTGCCAGCAGCCCGAATAGCGTAACCTACGAGCAGTACTTC. Translation gives CASSPNSVTYEQYF.

The CDR3 is CASSLTGIYGYTF. The CDR3 DNA follows: TGTGCCAGCAGTTTGACAGGGATCTATGGCTACACCTTC. This chain connects TRBV27 to TRBJ1-2; TRBD1 matches 7 bases. With V trimmed by 3 bases and J by 4 bases, 2 bases remained unmatched. Germline-derived CDR1 and CDR2 are MNHEY and SMNVEV (reference sequence). This CDR3 has 13 amino acids.

The chain employs TRBV3-1 (or the pseudogene TRBV3-2) and TRBJ2-1, with 13 bases aligning to TRBD2. This CDR3 has 15 amino acids. CDR1 LGHDT and CDR2 YNNKEL come from the germline V gene (reference sequence). The ends lost 4 bases at V and 9 bases at J; junction bases unmatched: 6. CDR3 loop: CASSLRRTSGSEQFF. CDR3 sequence (DNA): TGTGCCAGCAGCCTAAGGCGGACTAGCGGGAGTGAGCAGTTCTTC.

The chain is built from TRBV5-1 and TRBJ1-2, with TRBD1 matching over 8 bases. The germline V gene encodes CDR1 SGHRS and CDR2 YFSETQ. V shed 4 bases, J shed 3 bases, and the junction held 2 bases outside the gene matches. The CDR3 spans 13 residues. CDR3 bases: TGCGCCAGCAGCGAGGGACAGGACTATGGCTACACCTTC. Amino acids: CASSEGQDYGYTF.

V usage is TRBV2 and J usage is TRBJ1-4; no clear D gene. Germline CDR1 SNHLY, CDR2 FYNNEI. V gave up 4 bases and J gave up 5 bases, with 11 bases separating them. This CDR3 has 14 residues. The CDR3, as DNA: TGTGCCAGCAGTGGTTGGCACCAGAATGAAAAACTGTTTTTT. It specifies CASSGWHQNEKLFF.

This chain links TRBV27 with TRBJ1-1; no clear D. V gave up 11 bases and J gave up 7 bases, with 5 bases separating them. Germline CDR1 reads MNHEY; CDR2 reads SMNVEV (reference sequence). The CDR3 is made up of 8 amino acids. CDR3 bases: TGTGCCGGAGGTGAAGCTTTCTTT. Residues: CAGGEAFF.

The chain is built from TRBV29-1 and TRBJ1-4; possibly TRBD1 for D (5 bases). The germline V and J ends were trimmed by 4 bases and 7 bases, with 10 bases remaining between them. The length of the CDR3 is 12 residues. Germline-derived CDR1 and CDR2 are SQVTM and ANQGSEA. The CDR3 DNA follows: TGCAGCGTTGGGCAGGGTACTGAAAAACTGTTTTTT. Residues: CSVGQGTEKLFF.

The V call is TRBV3-1 (or the pseudogene TRBV3-2), the J call TRBJ2-7; 10 bases align to TRBD2. The V gene's germline CDR1 is LGHDT and CDR2 YNNKEL (reference sequence). This CDR3 has 17 amino acids. The trim removed 1 base at V and 4 bases at J, leaving 10 bases unmatched. For the CDR3, the DNA is TGTGCCAGCAGCCAAGTTTCAAGCGGACTAGCGGCTTACGAGCAGTACTTC. This codes for CASSQVSSGLAAYEQYF.

CDR3 in amino acids: CASSPPTGAAEQYF. The DNA for the CDR3 is TGCGCCAGCAGCCCCCCGACAGGGGCGGCCGAGCAGTACTTC. This chain connects TRBV5-1 to TRBJ2-7; 8 positions agree with TRBD1. The V gene end was trimmed by 4 bases and the J gene end by 6 bases; junction bases not matched to a gene: 9. Germline assignment: CDR1 SGHRS and CDR2 YFSETQ. The CDR3 has 14 residues.

A few counts support this clone. V gene TRBV19 combines with J gene TRBJ2-3; the match to TRBD1 covers 9 bases. Germline V gives CDR1 LNHDA, CDR2 SQIVND (reference sequence). The trim removed 5 bases at V and 6 bases at J, leaving 12 bases unmatched. The CDR3 totals 16 residues. The CDR3, as DNA: TGTGCCAGTAGTGGGACAGGGACCTCTCGCCCGGATACGCAGTATTTT. Its translation is CASSGTGTSRPDTQYF.

The chain employs TRBV18 and TRBJ1-1, with 9 positions matching TRBD1. V was pared by 3 bases and J by 6 bases, with 2 bases of the junction left unmatched. The CDR3 totals 13 residues. In germline, CDR1 is KGHSH, CDR2 LQKENI. CDR3 sequence: CASSPGTGSEAFF. The CDR3 bases are TGTGCCAGCTCACCTGGGACAGGGTCTGAAGCTTTCTTT.

The gene calls are TRBV3-1 (or the pseudogene TRBV3-2) and TRBJ1-3; D perhaps matches TRBD1 (5 bases). This CDR3 has 14 residues. Trimming shortened V by 2 bases and J by 2 bases, and 7 bases separated the two germline ends. CDR1 is LGHDT, CDR2 YNNKEL, per germline (reference sequence). The CDR3 spells CASSQSGAGNTIYF. CDR3 coding DNA: TGTGCCAGCAGCCAATCGGGGGCTGGAAACACCATATATTTT.

The gene calls are TRBV19 and TRBJ1-4; a possible D gene is TRBD1 (6 bases). V was pared by 3 bases and J by 8 bases, with 13 bases between. The CDR3 contains 14 residues. Germline-derived CDR1 and CDR2 are LNHDA and SQIVND (reference sequence). CDR3 coding DNA: TGTGCCAGTAGTATCGGGAGGGGACAAGAAAAACTGTTTTTT. Its translation is CASSIGRGQEKLFF.

V usage is TRBV2 and J usage is TRBJ2-1; the D gene is possibly TRBD2 (7 bases). CDR3 length: 14 residues. With 7 bases removed from V and 7 bases from J, the gap between germline ends came to 17 bases. From germline, CDR1 is SNHLY and CDR2 FYNNEI. CDR3 protein: CASIRGASMNEQFF. The CDR3 region has the DNA TGTGCCAGCATACGGGGGGCGTCCATGAATGAGCAGTTCTTC.

This clone has just a few counts. V is TRBV5-1 and J is TRBJ2-2; D not resolved. Trimming took off 3 bases at V and 7 bases at J, with 7 bases between the two ends. Germline V lookup: CDR1 SGHRS, CDR2 YFSETQ. The CDR3 extends over 12 amino acids. CDR3 sequence (DNA): TGCGCCAGCAGCTGGCCGGGCGGGGAGCTGTTTTTT. This sequence encodes CASSWPGGELFF.